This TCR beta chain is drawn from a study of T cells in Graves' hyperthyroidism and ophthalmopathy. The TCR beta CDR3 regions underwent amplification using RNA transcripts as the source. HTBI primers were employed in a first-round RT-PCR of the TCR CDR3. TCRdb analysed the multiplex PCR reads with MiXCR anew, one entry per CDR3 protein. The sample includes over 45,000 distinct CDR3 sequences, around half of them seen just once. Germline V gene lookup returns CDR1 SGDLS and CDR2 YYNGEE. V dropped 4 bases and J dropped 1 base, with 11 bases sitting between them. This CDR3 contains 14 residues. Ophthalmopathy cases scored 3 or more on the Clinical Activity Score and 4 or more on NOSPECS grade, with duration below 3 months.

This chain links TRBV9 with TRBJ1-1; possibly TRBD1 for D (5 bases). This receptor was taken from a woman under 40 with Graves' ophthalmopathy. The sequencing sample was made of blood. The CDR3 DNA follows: TGTGCCAGCAGCCCAGGGACGGGGAACACTGAAGCTTTCTTT. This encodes CASSPGTGNTEAFF. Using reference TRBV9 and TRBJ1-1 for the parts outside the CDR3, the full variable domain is DSGVTQTPKHLITATGQRVTLRCSPRSGDLSVYWYQQSLDQGLQFLIQYYNGEERAKGNILERFSAQQFPDLHSELNLSSLELGDSALYFCASSPGTGNTEAFFGQGTRLTVV.